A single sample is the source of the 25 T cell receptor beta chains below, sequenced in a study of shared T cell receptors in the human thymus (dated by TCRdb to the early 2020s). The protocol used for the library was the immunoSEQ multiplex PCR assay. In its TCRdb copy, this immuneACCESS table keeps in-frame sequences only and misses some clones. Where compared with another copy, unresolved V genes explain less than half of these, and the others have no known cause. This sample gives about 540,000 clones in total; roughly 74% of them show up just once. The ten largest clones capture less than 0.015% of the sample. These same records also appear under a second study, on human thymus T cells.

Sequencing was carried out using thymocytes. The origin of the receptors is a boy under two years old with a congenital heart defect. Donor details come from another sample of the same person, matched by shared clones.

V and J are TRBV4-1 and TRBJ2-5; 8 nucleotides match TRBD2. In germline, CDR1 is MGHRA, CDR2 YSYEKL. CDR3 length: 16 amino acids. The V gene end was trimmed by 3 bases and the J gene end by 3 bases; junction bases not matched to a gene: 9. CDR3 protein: CASSHRRGGQKETQYF. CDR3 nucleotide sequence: TGCGCCAGCAGCCATCGCCGGGGGGGGCAGAAAGAGACCCAGTACTTC.

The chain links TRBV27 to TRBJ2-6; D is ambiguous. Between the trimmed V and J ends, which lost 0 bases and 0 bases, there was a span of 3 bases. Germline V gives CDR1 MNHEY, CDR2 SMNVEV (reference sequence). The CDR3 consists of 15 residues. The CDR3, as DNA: TGTGCCAGCAGTTTATCGAGCTCTGGGGCCAACGTCCTGACTTTC. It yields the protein CASSLSSSGANVLTF.

The CDR3 is CASSQSGLAGGLTDTQYF. The CDR3, as DNA: TGCGCCAGCAGCCAATCTGGCCTAGCGGGAGGACTCACAGATACGCAGTATTTT. The rearrangement uses TRBV4-3 and TRBJ2-3; 11 nucleotides align to TRBD2. CDR1 is LGHNA, CDR2 YSLEER, per germline. With 2 bases clipped from V and 2 bases from J, the junction kept 9 bases outside the gene matches. There are 18 residues in the CDR3.

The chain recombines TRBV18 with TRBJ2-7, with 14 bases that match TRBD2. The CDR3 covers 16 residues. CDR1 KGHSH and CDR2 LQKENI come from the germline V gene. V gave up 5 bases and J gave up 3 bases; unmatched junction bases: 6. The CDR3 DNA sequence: TGTGCCAGCTCAAACGGACTAGCGGGAGGTCGCTACGAGCAGTACTTC. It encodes CASSNGLAGGRYEQYF. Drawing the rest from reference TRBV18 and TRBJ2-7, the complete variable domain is NAGVMQNPRHLVRRRGQEARLRCSPMKGHSHVYWYRQLPEEGLKFMVYLQKENIIDESGMPKERFSAEFPKEGPSILRIQQVVRGDSAAYFCASSNGLAGGRYEQYFGPGTRLTVT.

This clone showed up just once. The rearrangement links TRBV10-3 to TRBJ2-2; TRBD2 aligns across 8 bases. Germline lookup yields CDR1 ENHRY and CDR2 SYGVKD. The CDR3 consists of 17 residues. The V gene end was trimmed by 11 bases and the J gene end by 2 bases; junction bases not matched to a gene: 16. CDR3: CAAVGITGGPNTGELFF. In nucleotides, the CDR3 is TGTGCCGCGGTTGGGATAACGGGAGGGCCCAACACCGGGGAGCTGTTTTTT.

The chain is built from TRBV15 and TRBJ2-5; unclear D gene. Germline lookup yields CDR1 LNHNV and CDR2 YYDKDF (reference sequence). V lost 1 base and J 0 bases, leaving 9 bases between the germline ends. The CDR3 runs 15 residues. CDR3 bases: TGTGCCACCAGCAGAGTTACAATGTACCAAGAGACCCAGTACTTC. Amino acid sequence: CATSRVTMYQETQYF.

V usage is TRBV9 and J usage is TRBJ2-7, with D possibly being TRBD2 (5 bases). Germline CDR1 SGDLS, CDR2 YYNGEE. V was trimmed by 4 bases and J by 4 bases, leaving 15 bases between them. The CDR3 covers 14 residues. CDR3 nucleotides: TGTGCCAGCAGCTTCGGACTCCACGGGTACGAGCAGTACTTC. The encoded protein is CASSFGLHGYEQYF.

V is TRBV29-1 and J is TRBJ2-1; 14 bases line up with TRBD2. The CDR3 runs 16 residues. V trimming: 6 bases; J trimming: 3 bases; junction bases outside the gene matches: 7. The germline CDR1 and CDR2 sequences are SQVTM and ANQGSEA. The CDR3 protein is CSVLGLAGENYNEQFF. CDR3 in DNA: TGCAGCGTCTTGGGACTAGCGGGAGAAAACTACAATGAGCAGTTCTTC.

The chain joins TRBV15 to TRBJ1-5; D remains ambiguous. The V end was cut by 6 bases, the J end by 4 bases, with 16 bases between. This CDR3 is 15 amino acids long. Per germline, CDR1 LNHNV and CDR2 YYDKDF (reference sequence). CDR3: CATRARPVENQPQHF. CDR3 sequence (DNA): TGTGCCACCAGAGCGCGGCCCGTAGAAAATCAGCCCCAGCATTTT.

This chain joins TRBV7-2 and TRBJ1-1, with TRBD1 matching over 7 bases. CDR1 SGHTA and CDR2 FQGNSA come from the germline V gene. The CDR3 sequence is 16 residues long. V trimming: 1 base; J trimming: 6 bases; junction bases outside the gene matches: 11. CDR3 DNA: TGTGCCAGCAGCTTAGAGTCGGGAAGCAGGGGGTCTGAAGCTTTCTTT. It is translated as CASSLESGSRGSEAFF.

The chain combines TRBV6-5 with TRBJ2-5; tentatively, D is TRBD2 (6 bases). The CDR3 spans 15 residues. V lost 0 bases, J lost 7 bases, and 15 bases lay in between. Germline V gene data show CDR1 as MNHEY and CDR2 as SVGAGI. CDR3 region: CASSYSREAGGTQYF. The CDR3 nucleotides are TGTGCCAGCAGTTACTCAAGGGAGGCTGGGGGGACCCAGTACTTC.

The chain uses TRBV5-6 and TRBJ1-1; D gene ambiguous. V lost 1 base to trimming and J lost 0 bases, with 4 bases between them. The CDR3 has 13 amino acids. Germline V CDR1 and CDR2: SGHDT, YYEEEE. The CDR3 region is CASSLTVNTEAFF. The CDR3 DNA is TGTGCCAGCAGCTTGACGGTGAACACTGAAGCTTTCTTT.

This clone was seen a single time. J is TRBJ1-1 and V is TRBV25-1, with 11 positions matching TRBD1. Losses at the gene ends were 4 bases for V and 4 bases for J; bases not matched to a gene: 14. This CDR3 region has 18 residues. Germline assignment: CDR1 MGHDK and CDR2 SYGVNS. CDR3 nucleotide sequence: TGTGCCAGCAGTGCCATCCGGGACAGGGGGGGAAAAGGCACTGAAGCTTTCTTT. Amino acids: CASSAIRDRGGKGTEAFF.

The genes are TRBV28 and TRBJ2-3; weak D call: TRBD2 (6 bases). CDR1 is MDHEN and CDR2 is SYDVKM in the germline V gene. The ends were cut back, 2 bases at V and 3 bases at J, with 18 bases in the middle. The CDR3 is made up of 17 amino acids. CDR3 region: CASSLIAGPTGTDTQYF. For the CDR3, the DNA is TGTGCCAGCAGTTTAATCGCGGGACCTACTGGGACAGATACGCAGTATTTT.

The CDR3 region is CASSHRTGNNEQFF. In nucleotides, the CDR3 is TGCGCCAGCAGCCATCGAACTGGTAACAATGAGCAGTTCTTC. This sequence joins TRBV4-3 and TRBJ2-1; D unresolved. Germline V CDR1 and CDR2: LGHNA, YSLEER. The CDR3 has 14 residues. Trimming took 3 bases from V and 5 from J, leaving 11 bases between them.

CDR3 residues: CASSLSLAGAYEQYF. The DNA of the CDR3 is TGTGCCAGCAGTTTATCCCTAGCGGGAGCCTACGAGCAGTACTTC. The rearrangement uses TRBV28 and TRBJ2-7, with TRBD2 matching 10 bases. CDR1 is MDHEN and CDR2 is SYDVKM in the germline V gene. V shed 1 base and J 2 bases; nucleotides not matched to a gene: 2. CDR3 length equals 15 residues.

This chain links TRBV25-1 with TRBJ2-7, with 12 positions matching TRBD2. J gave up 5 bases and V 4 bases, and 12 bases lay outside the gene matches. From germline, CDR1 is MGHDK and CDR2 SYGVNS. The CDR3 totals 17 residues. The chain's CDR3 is CASSGGGTSGPVDEQYF. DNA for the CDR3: TGTGCCAGCAGTGGAGGGGGGACTAGCGGGCCGGTGGACGAGCAGTACTTC.

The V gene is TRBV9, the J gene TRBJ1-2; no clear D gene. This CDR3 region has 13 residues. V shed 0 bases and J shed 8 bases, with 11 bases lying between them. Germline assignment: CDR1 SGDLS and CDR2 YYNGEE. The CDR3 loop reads CASSVVRGRGYTF. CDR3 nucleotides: TGTGCCAGCAGCGTAGTACGGGGAAGGGGCTACACCTTC.

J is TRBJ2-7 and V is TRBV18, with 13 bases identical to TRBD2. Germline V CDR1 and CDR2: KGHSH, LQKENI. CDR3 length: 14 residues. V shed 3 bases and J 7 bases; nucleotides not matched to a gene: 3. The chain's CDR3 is CASSPRGLAGEQYF. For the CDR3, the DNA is TGTGCCAGCTCACCTCGGGGACTAGCGGGAGAGCAGTACTTC.

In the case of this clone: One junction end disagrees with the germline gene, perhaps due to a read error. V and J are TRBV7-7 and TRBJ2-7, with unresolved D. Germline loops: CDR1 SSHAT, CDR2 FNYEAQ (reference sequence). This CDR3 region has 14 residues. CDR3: CASSLERRTSEQYF. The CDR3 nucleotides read TGTGCTAGCAGCTTAGAGCGCAGAACATCCGAGCAGTACTTC.

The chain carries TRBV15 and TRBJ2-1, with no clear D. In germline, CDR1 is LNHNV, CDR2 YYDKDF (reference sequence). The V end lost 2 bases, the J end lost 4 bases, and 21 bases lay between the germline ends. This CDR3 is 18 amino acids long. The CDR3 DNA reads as TGTGCCACCAGCAGATCTTACACGTCAGGCTCCCTTTACAATGAGCAGTTCTTC. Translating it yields CATSRSYTSGSLYNEQFF. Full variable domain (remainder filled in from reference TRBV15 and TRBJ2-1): DAMVIQNPRYQVTQFGKPVTLSCSQTLNHNVMYWYQQKSSQAPKLLFHYYDKDFNNEADTPDNFQSRRPNTSFCFLDIRSPGLGDTAMYLCATSRSYTSGSLYNEQFFGPGTRLTVL.

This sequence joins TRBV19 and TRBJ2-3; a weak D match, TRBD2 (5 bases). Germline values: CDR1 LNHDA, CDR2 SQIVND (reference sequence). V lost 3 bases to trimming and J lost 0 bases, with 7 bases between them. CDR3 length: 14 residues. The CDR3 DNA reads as TGTGCCAGTAGTATCAGCGGTAGCACAGATACGCAGTATTTT. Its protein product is CASSISGSTDTQYF.

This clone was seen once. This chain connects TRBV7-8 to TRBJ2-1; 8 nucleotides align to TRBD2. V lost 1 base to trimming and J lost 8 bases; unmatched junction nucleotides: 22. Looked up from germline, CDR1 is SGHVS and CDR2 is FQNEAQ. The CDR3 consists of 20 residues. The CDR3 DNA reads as TGTGCCAGCAGCTTAGACGGACTAGCCGGATCGACGCCATACAATGATGAGCAGTTCTTC. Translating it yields CASSLDGLAGSTPYNDEQFF.

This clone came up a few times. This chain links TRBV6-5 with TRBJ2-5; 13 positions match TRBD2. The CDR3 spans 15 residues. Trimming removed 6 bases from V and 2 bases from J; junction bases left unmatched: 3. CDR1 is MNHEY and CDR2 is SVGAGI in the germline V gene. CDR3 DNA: TGTGCCAGCAGCCCGGGACTAGCGGGACAAGAGACCCAGTACTTC. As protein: CASSPGLAGQETQYF.

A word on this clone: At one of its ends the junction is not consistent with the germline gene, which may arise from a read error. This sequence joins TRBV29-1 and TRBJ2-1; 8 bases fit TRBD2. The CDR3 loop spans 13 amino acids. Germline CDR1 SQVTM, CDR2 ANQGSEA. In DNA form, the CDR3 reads TGCAGCGTGGAAGCGGGAGACTCAGATGAGCAGTTCTTC. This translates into CSVEAGDSDEQFF.